These 18 T cell receptor beta chains share one sample of origin, sequenced in a study of neurological immune-mediated disorders. TCRdb recomputed calls from the 5' RACE reads with MiXCR, one row per CDR3 protein. Among 49,000 or so distinct CDR3 sequences, approximately 16% were seen once, and the ten largest hold 4% to 4.5%. Specimen: PBMCs. The source of these receptors is a man aged 60 to 75 in good health.

This clonotype occurred many times. This chain links TRBV7-9 with TRBJ2-5, with 14 bases aligning to TRBD2. Germline-derived CDR1 and CDR2 are SEHNR and FQNEAQ (reference sequence). V lost 5 bases and J lost 4; bases outside the gene matches: 6. The CDR3 consists of 16 residues. The CDR3: CASSPGLAGDGETQYF. CDR3 DNA sequence: TGTGCCAGCAGCCCGGGACTAGCGGGAGATGGAGAGACCCAGTACTTC. The entire variable domain, with the rest obtained from reference TRBV7-9 and TRBJ2-5, is as follows: DTGVSQNPRHKITKRGQNVTFRCDPISEHNRLYWYRQTLGQGPEFLTYFQNEAQLEKSRLLSDRFSAERPKGSFSTLEIQRTEQGDSAMYLCASSPGLAGDGETQYFGPGTRLLVL.

This clonotype was observed at least ten times. This rearrangement joins TRBV20-1 to TRBJ1-1; tentatively, D is TRBD1 (5 bases). Germline V gene lookup returns CDR1 DFQATT and CDR2 SNEGSKA (reference sequence). This CDR3 is 15 amino acids long. Trimming took off 6 bases at V and 3 bases at J, with 20 bases between the two ends. The CDR3 sequence is CSATTRDARHTEAFF. The CDR3 bases are TGCAGTGCCACAACCAGGGACGCGAGGCACACTGAAGCTTTCTTT.

In its sample, this clonotype was seen many times. The rearrangement joins TRBV7-9 to TRBJ1-1; D gene ambiguous. This CDR3 region has 12 residues. Between the trimmed V and J ends, which lost 3 bases and 1 base, there was a span of 3 bases. Germline CDR1 is SEHNR and CDR2 is FQNEAQ (reference sequence). In DNA, the CDR3 is TGTGCCAGCAGCTTTGGGAACACTGAAGCTTTCTTT. Translating gives CASSFGNTEAFF.

This clonotype was counted at least ten times. This chain links TRBV20-1 with TRBJ1-6; the match to TRBD1 covers 10 bases. The CDR3 spans 14 residues. V lost 5 bases to trimming and J lost 10 bases; unmatched junction nucleotides: 8. Germline CDR1 is DFQATT and CDR2 is SNEGSKA (reference sequence). The CDR3 DNA reads as TGCAGTGCTCGACCCGGGACAGGGGAATCACCCCTCCACTTT. It codes for CSARPGTGESPLHF.

Many counts were recorded for this clonotype. The chain couples TRBV20-1 to TRBJ2-5, with 15 bases that match TRBD2. Germline CDR1 and CDR2: DFQATT and SNEGSKA (reference sequence). The CDR3 is 15 amino acids. Trimming removed 5 bases from V and 5 bases from J; junction bases left unmatched: 6. The CDR3: CSAWTSGRASETQYF. DNA for the CDR3: TGCAGTGCTTGGACTAGCGGGAGGGCCTCGGAGACCCAGTACTTC.

This clonotype was seen many times. This chain links TRBV20-1 with TRBJ1-5; no definite D call. The CDR3 extends over 12 amino acids. Germline V gene lookup returns CDR1 DFQATT and CDR2 SNEGSKA (reference sequence). Trimming took 7 bases from V and 6 from J, leaving 13 bases between them. CDR3 sequence: CSVSRPPQPQHF. Written as DNA, the CDR3 is TGCAGTGTAAGCAGGCCTCCTCAGCCCCAGCATTTT.

This clonotype was found many times. V usage is TRBV3-1 and J usage is TRBJ2-2; D is possibly TRBD1 or TRBD2 (5 bases each). The V gene's germline CDR1 is LGHDT and CDR2 YNNKEL (reference sequence). V gave up 7 bases and J gave up 8 bases, with 17 bases separating them. This CDR3 is 14 amino acids long. The CDR3 sequence is CASTETRGRGELFF. In DNA, the CDR3 is TGTGCCAGCACTGAAACGAGGGGCAGGGGGGAGCTGTTTTTT.

This clonotype was seen at least ten times. CDR3 sequence reads: CSAPDRIYGYTF. The CDR3 DNA is TGCAGTGCTCCGGACAGGATATATGGCTACACCTTC. This chain uses TRBV20-1 with TRBJ1-2; 7 nucleotides line up with TRBD1. The trim removed 5 bases at V and 5 bases at J, leaving 5 bases unmatched. The germline V gene has CDR1 DFQATT and CDR2 SNEGSKA (reference sequence). This CDR3 comprises 12 residues.

This clonotype turned up a few times. The V call is TRBV7-2, the J call TRBJ1-6; D unclear. This CDR3 is built from 14 residues. Per the germline V gene, CDR1 is SGHTA and CDR2 is FQGNSA. Trimming left V 3 bases short and J 9 bases short, with 12 bases between. The CDR3 DNA reads TGTGCCAGCAGCTTCTTTAAGGATAGTTCACCCCTCCACTTT. Protein product: CASSFFKDSSPLHF.

There are many counts of this clonotype. The chain joins TRBV10-3 to TRBJ2-7, with TRBD2 identical over 14 bases. Germline assignment: CDR1 ENHRY and CDR2 SYGVKD. Germline trimming cut 3 bases from V and 0 bases from J; bases unmatched to any gene: 4. The CDR3 has 17 amino acids. The DNA of the CDR3 is TGTGCCATCAGTGATGGACTAGCGGGAGGAATCTCCTACGAGCAGTACTTC. As protein: CAISDGLAGGISYEQYF.

This clonotype occurred a few times. The J gene is TRBJ2-3, the V gene TRBV7-9, with unresolved D. Looked up from germline, CDR1 is SEHNR and CDR2 is FQNEAQ (reference sequence). Trimming pared 1 base from V and 6 bases from J, leaving 8 bases between. This CDR3 spans 13 amino acids. CDR3 in DNA: TGTGCCAGCAGCTTAGAAAGGGTGGATACGCAGTATTTT. This sequence encodes CASSLERVDTQYF.

Notes on this clonotype: The junction departs from germline at one end; a sequencing error may be responsible. The chain uses TRBV12-3 or TRBV12-4 and TRBJ2-2, with 9 bases identical to TRBD2. This CDR3 is built from 12 residues. The CDR3 sequence: CANSLSSGELFF. In DNA form, the CDR3 reads TGTGCCAACAGTTTATCTAGCGGGGAGTTGTTTTTT.

This clonotype was seen many times. The V gene is TRBV9, the J gene TRBJ1-1; a weak D match, TRBD1 (6 bases). This CDR3 is built from 14 residues. CDR1 SGDLS and CDR2 YYNGEE come from the germline V gene. The V and J ends lost 7 bases and 3 bases respectively, with 16 bases between them. CDR3 in amino acids: CASSVTGFDTEAFF. The CDR3 bases are TGTGCCAGCTCAGTTACAGGGTTTGACACTGAAGCTTTCTTT.

This clonotype was seen repeatedly, ten times or more. V gene TRBV14 combines with J gene TRBJ1-1; possibly TRBD1 for D (5 bases). The CDR3 runs to 13 residues. Germline CDR1 reads SGHDN; CDR2 reads FVKESK. Trimming left V 0 bases short and J 11 bases short, with 13 bases between. This CDR3 reads CASSQDRGGAAFF. CDR3 in DNA: TGTGCCAGCAGCCAAGATCGGGGGGGAGCGGCTTTCTTT.

This clonotype was observed many times. The rearrangement links TRBV5-5 to TRBJ2-7; 8 bases fit TRBD2. The trim removed 4 bases at V and 1 base at J, leaving 7 bases unmatched. This CDR3 is 15 amino acids long. CDR1 and CDR2 from the germline V gene are SGHKS and YYEKEE (reference sequence). The CDR3 region has the DNA TGTGCCAGCAGCCAGGGAAGCGGGAGTTCCTACGAGCAGTACTTC. As protein: CASSQGSGSSYEQYF.

This clonotype was counted ten times or more. This sequence joins TRBV5-1 and TRBJ2-3, with TRBD2 matching over 11 bases. This CDR3 spans 14 amino acids. The V segment lost 7 bases and the J segment 6 bases; nucleotides outside the gene matches: 7. From germline, CDR1 is SGHRS and CDR2 YFSETQ. CDR3 loop: CASRLTSGKDTQYF. CDR3 DNA: TGCGCCAGCCGGCTGACTAGCGGGAAGGATACGCAGTATTTT.

Of note for this clonotype: A junction boundary mismatches the germline segment, possibly from a read error. The chain has TRBV18 and TRBJ2-5; tentatively, D is TRBD2 (5 bases). CDR1 is KGHSH, CDR2 LQKENI, per germline. This CDR3 is 15 amino acids long. The CDR3 here is CASSWERPPEETLYF. The DNA for the CDR3 is TGTGCCAGCTCATGGGAGCGGCCTCCCGAGGAGACCCTGTACTTC.

This clonotype showed up many times. This chain uses TRBV7-9 with TRBJ1-3; the match to TRBD1 covers 7 bases. The germline CDR1 and CDR2 sequences are SEHNR and FQNEAQ (reference sequence). CDR3 length equals 15 residues. The ends lost 5 bases at V and 0 bases at J; junction bases unmatched: 4. DNA for the CDR3: TGTGCCAGCAGCCACCGGGACAGCTCTGGAAACACCATATATTTT. Translated: CASSHRDSSGNTIYF.